A selection of T cell receptor beta chains follows, all from one sample in a study of blood T cell repertoires in COVID-19. TCRdb's table, derived via immunoSEQ multiplex PCR, lists solely in-frame clones and lacks some. The sample holds 150,000 to 200,000 clones, about 87% seen once. The source material was peripheral blood. These TCRs come from a man in his 60s with acute or convalescent COVID-19. The CDR3 runs from the conserved cysteine through the conserved F or W. The D gene is left open where the match is weak. Size values are once, few and many counts, or a class for expanded clones, and some rows have none.

>TRBV11-3|TRBD1|-|TRBJ2-3
TGTGCCAGCAGCTTCCGGACAGGGTTCACAGATACGCAGTATTTT
CASSFRTGFTDTQYF
>TRBV3-1/TRBV3-2|-|-|TRBJ2-7
TGTGCCAGCAGCCAGGCGGGAATCAACGAGCAGTACTTC
CASSQAGINEQYF
>TRBV5-1|TRBD2|-|TRBJ2-1
TGCGCCAGCAGCACGGGACTAGCGGGGGGATCAGAGCAGTTCTTC
CASSTGLAGGSEQFF
>TRBV6-2/TRBV6-3|TRBD1|once|TRBJ2-7
TGTGCCAGCAGTCAATGGACAGGCTCCTACGAGCAGTACTTC
CASSQWTGSYEQYF
>TRBV19|-|-|TRBJ2-6
TGTGCCAGTAGTCCCCAGGGTCGCGGGGCCAACGTCCTGACTTTC
CASSPQGRGANVLTF
>TRBV2|TRBD1|-|TRBJ1-4
TGTGCCAGCAGTACCGACAGGGGGAATGAAAAACTGTTTTTT
CASSTDRGNEKLFF
>TRBV19|TRBD1|once|TRBJ1-1
TGTGCCAGTAGTCTACAACAGGGGATGAACACTGAAGCTTTCTTT
CASSLQQGMNTEAFF
>TRBV6-5|TRBD2|few|TRBJ2-5
TGTGCCAGCAGTTACTCCCGGACTAGACGGGGGGAGACCCAGTACTTC
CASSYSRTRRGETQYF
>TRBV5-1|TRBD2|-|TRBJ2-2
TGCGCCAGCAGCCCCCTAGCGGGGGCGAACACCGGGGAGCTGTTTTTT
CASSPLAGANTGELFF
>TRBV6-5|TRBD2|once|TRBJ2-1
TGTGCCAGCAGTTACTCCGGACTAGCGGGGGTAGGGCAGTTCTTC
CASSYSGLAGVGQFF
>TRBV10-3|TRBD2|-|TRBJ2-7
TGTGCCATCAGTGATCCCTCCAGGGGACTAGCTATGGGCGAGCAGTACTTC
CAISDPSRGLAMGEQYF
>TRBV18|-|few|TRBJ1-1
TGTGCCAGCTCTCAGATCGCGGGCGCGGCCACTGAAGCTTTCTTT
CASSQIAGAATEAFF
>TRBV3-1/TRBV3-2|TRBD1|-|TRBJ1-2
TGTGCCAGCAGCCAAGATCCCAGGGGGATTGGCTATGGCTACACCTTC
CASSQDPRGIGYGYTF
>TRBV6-5|TRBD2|-|TRBJ2-3
TGTGCCAGCAGTTACTCGATCACTAGCGGGCATACGCAGTATTTT
CASSYSITSGHTQYF
>TRBV19|-|-|TRBJ2-5
TGTGCCAGTAGTATGGTCAGACAAGAGACCCAGTACTTC
CASSMVRQETQYF
>TRBV18|-|-|TRBJ1-6
TGTGCCAGCTCTCGGATATTCCGCCAGGGTAACAATTCACCCCTCCACTTT
CASSRIFRQGNNSPLHF
>TRBV7-3|-|few|TRBJ1-1
TGTGCCAGCAGCCCATCGGGGGGGGTGAGGAACACTGAAGCTTTCTTT
CASSPSGGVRNTEAFF
>TRBV30|TRBD1|-|TRBJ1-5
TGTGCCTGGAGTAGACAGGGGGGCAATCAGCCCCAGCATTTT
CAWSRQGGNQPQHF
>TRBV5-1|TRBD1|-|TRBJ1-2
TGCGCCAGCAGCCGCGGACAGGCGAAGACCTATGGCTACACCTTC
CASSRGQAKTYGYTF
>TRBV9|-|-|TRBJ2-5
TGTGCCAGCAGCGGCTCCGGGACACTCGAGACGGAGACCCAGTACTTC
CASSGSGTLETETQYF
>TRBV30|-|-|TRBJ2-3
TGTGCCTGGAGTGTACTAGGAGGAGATACGCAGTATTTT
CAWSVLGGDTQYF
>TRBV1|-|-|TRBJ2-5
TGCACCAGCAGCCAAGACAGGGGTCAAGAGACCCAGTACTTC
CTSSQDRGQETQYF
>TRBV11-2|-|-|TRBJ1-6
TGTGCCAGCAGCTTAGTTACTGCCTCCTATAATTCACCCCTCCACTTT
CASSLVTASYNSPLHF
>TRBV7-3|-|-|TRBJ2-3
TGTGCCAGCAGCTTAGGCATTAGCACAGATACGCAGTATTTT
CASSLGISTDTQYF
>TRBV10-3|TRBD1|-|TRBJ1-1
TGTGCCATCAGTAGACAGGGGGAGAACACTGAAGCTTTCTTT
CAISRQGENTEAFF
>TRBV6-5|TRBD1|-|TRBJ1-1
TGTGCCAGCTGCGACAGGGCCTACACTGAAGCTTTCTTT
CASCDRAYTEAFF
>TRBV19|-|-|TRBJ1-1
TGTGCCAGTAGTATCCAAACCTGGTCGCGCCCGAACACTGAAGCTTTCTTT
CASSIQTWSRPNTEAFF
>TRBV4-1|-|-|TRBJ2-3
TGCGCCAGCAGCCTGGTCCTAGCAGACGCAGATACGCAGTATTTT
CASSLVLADADTQYF
>TRBV19|-|-|TRBJ2-2
TGTGCCAGTATTCAGGTGGCGTCCGGGGGGCTGTTTTTT
CASIQVASGGLFF
>TRBV20-1|-|-|TRBJ2-4
TGCAGTGCTAGTGATAGCTCACTAGCCAAAAACATTCAGTACTTC
CSASDSSLAKNIQYF
>TRBV19|-|-|TRBJ1-6
TGTGCCAGTAGACGTGGAGGGAAAGGTTCACCCCTCCACTTT
CASRRGGKGSPLHF
>TRBV5-6|-|-|TRBJ1-1
TGTGCCAGCAGCACTACGGGACTTACGAACACTGAAGCTTTCTTT
CASSTTGLTNTEAFF
>TRBV19|-|-|TRBJ1-4
TGTGCCAGTAGTATCTCAGGGGCCGGTGAAAAACTGTTTTTT
CASSISGAGEKLFF